This T cell receptor beta chain was recovered during a study of T cells after yellow fever vaccination. The CDR3 length is 16 residues. V lost 1 base to trimming and J lost 2 bases; unmatched junction nucleotides: 5. Germline-derived CDR1 and CDR2 are SGHTA and FQGTGA. TCRdb redid the calling of the 5' RACE reads with MiXCR, one entry per CDR3 protein. The sample yields a few hundred thousand distinct CDR3 sequences, 13% seen once. The source is a man aged 30-40 years who received the YFV17D yellow fever vaccine. V gene TRBV7-3 combines with J gene TRBJ2-3; 8 bases fit TRBD2. Sequencing used CD4+ T cells sorted from PBMCs, obtained 45 days after the yellow fever booster vaccination. The CDR3 nucleotides read TGTGCCAGCAGCTTAAGCGGGAGGCGATCCACAGATACGCAGTATTTT. It yields the protein CASSLSGRRSTDTQYF.